These T cell receptor beta chains were read from a single sample in a study of early T cells in non-severe SARS-CoV-2 infection. TCRdb called the 5' RACE reads again in MiXCR, with one record for every CDR3 protein. This sample has about 77,000 distinct CDR3 sequences, with around 17% found just once. Sequenced input: whole blood. The receptor source for this set is an adult who was a healthcare worker with PCR-confirmed SARS-CoV-2 infection or an uninfected control (not recorded which). Both conserved end residues are part of each CDR3.

CDR3 protein,J gene,V gene
CASSTGQGSSDTQHF,NA,TRBV7-9
CASSQVGGPKNEQFF,TRBJ2-1,TRBV3-1
CASSQDWSGVGTEAFF,TRBJ1-1,TRBV4-2
CSATTGKQFF,TRBJ2-1,TRBV20-1
CASSRAAGRIDTEAFF,TRBJ1-1,TRBV19
CASSQGNNSPLHF,TRBJ1-6,TRBV27
CASSGGRSNTGELFF,TRBJ2-2,TRBV6-5
CASSWRRGPDTQYF,TRBJ2-3,TRBV11-2
CASSLAYGTEAFF,TRBJ1-1,TRBV5-1
CASSSRQDQPQHF,TRBJ1-5,TRBV7-6
CASSQSPTGNTIYF,TRBJ1-3,TRBV3-1
CSGAPREGVNEQFF,TRBJ2-1,TRBV29-1
CASSLGRKNTEAFF,TRBJ1-1,TRBV11-2
CASSLGGVLNLEQYF,TRBJ2-7,TRBV12-3/TRBV12-4
CASSSGVAAFF,TRBJ1-1,TRBV6-6
CASSFGRGDVNEQYF,TRBJ2-7,TRBV5-1
CSVEDHEGLSYGYTF,TRBJ1-2,TRBV29-1
CASSQEFAGPQHF,TRBJ1-5,TRBV3-1
CASRLSSGANVLTF,TRBJ2-6,TRBV2
CASSLARGAGEAFF,TRBJ1-1,TRBV7-9
CSVLDSYNEQFF,TRBJ2-1,TRBV29-1
CASSYSSYPQVREGNQPQHF,TRBJ1-5,TRBV6-6
CASTASGGAYNEQFF,TRBJ2-1,TRBV11-1
CASSLAGQLNTGELFF,TRBJ2-2,TRBV5-8
CASSILAGGPWEQFF,TRBJ2-1,TRBV19
CASSHSPDRPSSYEQYF,TRBJ2-7,TRBV9
CASTSSGSFHTGELFF,TRBJ2-2,TRBV25-1
CGGGASNTEAFF,TRBJ1-1,TRBV29-1
CASSSISSYEQYF,TRBJ2-7,TRBV5-1
CASSSGLAGATDTQYF,TRBJ2-3,TRBV18
CASSSRDREYEQYF,TRBJ2-7,TRBV7-2
CAISPLGTKNTEAFF,TRBJ1-1,TRBV10-3
CASSFGGKQGDYGYTF,TRBJ1-2,TRBV12-3/TRBV12-4
CASSSSGTGPATNEKLFF,TRBJ1-4,TRBV9
CASREGQGGSTDTQYF,TRBJ2-3,TRBV6-6
CASRGNTDTQYF,TRBJ2-3,TRBV7-9
CAWSVQAWNTEAFF,TRBJ1-1,TRBV30